These 6 T cell receptor beta chains were all obtained from the same sample, sequenced in a study of blood T cell repertoires in COVID-19. Using immunoSEQ multiplex PCR, the repertoire was profiled, and TCRdb retains in-frame clones only, with some absent. This sample yields about 100,000 clones, of which roughly 90% are seen a single time; 5.5% to 8% belongs to the top ten. Sample: peripheral blood. The receptor set was obtained from a woman aged 60-70 years with acute or convalescent COVID-19.

The chain couples TRBV15 to TRBJ1-4; TRBD1 aligns across 9 bases. CDR1 is LNHNV and CDR2 is YYDKDF in the germline V gene (reference sequence). Trimming at V came to 2 bases and at J to 8 bases, leaving 9 bases not matched to a gene. The CDR3 is made up of 16 amino acids. The chain's CDR3 is CATSRPPGQGREKLFF. The CDR3 DNA is TGTGCCACCAGCAGACCGCCGGGACAGGGAAGGGAAAAACTGTTTTTT.

The chain links TRBV5-1 to TRBJ2-3; 7 bases map to TRBD1. The trim removed 2 bases at V and 1 base at J, leaving 7 bases unmatched. Germline V CDR1 and CDR2: SGHRS, YFSETQ. The CDR3 is made up of 16 amino acids. In DNA, the CDR3 is TGCGCCAGCAGCTTCCGGTTCGGACAGGGCACAGATACGCAGTATTTT. Its protein product is CASSFRFGQGTDTQYF.

This clone was seen just once. The chain combines TRBV19 with TRBJ1-1; 7 bases line up with TRBD1. Germline V CDR1 and CDR2: LNHDA, SQIVND (reference sequence). Unmatched junction bases numbered 9, after V lost 5 bases and J lost 0 bases. This CDR3 comprises 16 residues. The CDR3 sequence: CASSPRQGRMNTEAFF. DNA for the CDR3: TGTGCCAGTAGTCCGAGACAGGGTCGGATGAACACTGAAGCTTTCTTT.

Notes on this clone: This sample also contains other DNA sequences that code for the same CDR3. The V call is TRBV6-5, the J call TRBJ1-5; 8 bases are a match to TRBD1. The junction had 2 bases not matched to a gene; V was cut back by 2 bases and J by 5 bases. The CDR3 extends over 14 amino acids. Germline-derived CDR1 and CDR2 are MNHEY and SVGAGI. The CDR3 sequence: CASSYGQGDQPQHF. The CDR3 DNA follows: TGTGCCAGCAGTTACGGACAGGGTGATCAGCCCCAGCATTTT.

The chain recombines TRBV5-4 with TRBJ1-1, with 8 bases that match TRBD1. The CDR3 is 13 residues long. The J segment lost 5 bases and the V segment lost 3 bases, leaving 3 bases of the junction unmatched. CDR1 and CDR2 (germline): SGHNT, YYREEE (reference sequence). CDR3 region: CASSSGQATEAFF. CDR3 DNA: TGTGCCAGCAGCTCGGGACAGGCGACTGAAGCTTTCTTT.

The chain recombines TRBV3-1 (or the pseudogene TRBV3-2) with TRBJ1-5; D perhaps matches TRBD1 (6 bases). CDR1 LGHDT and CDR2 YNNKEL come from the germline V gene (reference sequence). The V and J ends lost 4 bases and 7 bases respectively, with 14 bases between them. There are 14 residues in the CDR3. The CDR3 reads CASSPRRGEQPQHF. For the CDR3, the DNA is TGTGCCAGCAGCCCCCGCAGGGGAGAACAGCCCCAGCATTTT.